The rows below give T cell receptor beta chains drawn from one sample of a study of CXCR3-negative and CXCR3-positive naive CD8 T cells. TCRdb derives one entry per CDR3 protein from the 5' RACE reads, leaving out DNA. The record lists about 60,000 distinct CDR3 sequences, of which the ten most abundant hold roughly 0.5%. Sequencing was performed on naive CXCR3+ CD8+ T cells from blood. Receptors were obtained from a human donor in good health. Some clones in this sample may be carry-over from other donors' samples. Each CDR3 is given with its conserved first and last residue.

j_call: TRBJ2-7
v_call: TRBV7-9
cdr3_aa: CASRNTSREQYF

j_call: TRBJ2-2
v_call: TRBV28
cdr3_aa: CASSRGTGELFF

j_call: TRBJ2-2
v_call: TRBV14
cdr3_aa: CASSQDYTVPGELFF

j_call: TRBJ2-7
v_call: TRBV6-2/TRBV6-3
cdr3_aa: CASSSTGRYEQYF

j_call: TRBJ1-5
v_call: TRBV28
cdr3_aa: CASRPPIDSPNQPQHF

j_call: TRBJ1-2
v_call: TRBV7-9
cdr3_aa: CASSFSSENYGYTF

j_call: TRBJ2-5
v_call: TRBV18
cdr3_aa: CASSLYRRLGQAAPETQYF

j_call: TRBJ2-1
v_call: TRBV12-3/TRBV12-4
cdr3_aa: CASSLVSGEQFF

j_call: TRBJ2-7
v_call: TRBV5-1
cdr3_aa: CASSGGAYEQYF

j_call: TRBJ2-7
v_call: TRBV29-1
cdr3_aa: CSVRQEAYEQYF

j_call: TRBJ2-2
v_call: TRBV15
cdr3_aa: CATSGGAGELFF

j_call: TRBJ2-5
v_call: TRBV7-6
cdr3_aa: CASSPWEDPRETQYF

j_call: TRBJ2-3
v_call: TRBV6-4
cdr3_aa: CASSDSNLAGGADTQYF